This T cell receptor (beta chain) emerged from a study of blood T cell repertoires in COVID-19 (dated by TCRdb to the early 2020s). The study in broad terms: Samples from collaborators originated in the United States, Italy and Spain and spanned both the acute and convalescent phases of COVID-19. The material from the prospective study consisted of cDNA or gDNA derived from T cells, B-cell-depleted T cells, or PBMCs. The repertoires were released in a freely available public database meant as a resource for research on the immune response to SARS-CoV-2. A de-identified subject ID, COVID-19 status, age in years and sex were almost always included in the sample metadata. Where available, HLA class I and class II types were obtained from metadata supplied by the sample provider rather than from assay-based typing. Subjects who had been exposed to COVID-19, were actively infected with it, or had recovered from it provided the deeply sampled blood TCRbeta repertoires that made up the dataset. The samples were drawn from the first 160 participants of the ongoing ImmuneRACE study and from under 1,500 subjects provided by 6 global collaborators.

TCRbeta CDR3 regions were amplified from genomic DNA using the immunoSEQ Assay, a bias-controlled multiplex PCR. The paper's processing steps were these. The number of nucleated cells in each sample was estimated by amplification of reference gene primers within the assay. To quantify the absolute abundance of each unique TCRbeta CDR3 rearrangement, sequence reads were collapsed and filtered. For each sample, productive Simpson clonality was calculated by taking the square root of Simpson's diversity index across productive rearrangements. TCRdb retrieved this table from immuneACCESS and kept in-frame rearrangements only. Not all clones are present; in checked studies, unresolved V genes account for under half, and no reason is known for the remainder. Clone size and the V and J calls come from that table; the DNA yielded D and trimming. This sample is represented by 95,000 to 110,000 clones; about 80% of them were singletons. The ten top clones hold approximately 12% of the sample.

The collaborating institutions used their own protocols to collect whole blood in K2EDTA tubes. For TCRbeta analysis, collaborators shipped samples as frozen whole blood, isolated PBMCs, or DNA extracted from either of those sample types. Notes on this clone: Its antigen specificity is not known. Qualities for individual bases were not recorded, and no much larger clone is one base off.

Beyond this particular receptor, the publication reports: How much clinical and demographic metadata was included differed by source and by participant, and the metadata was provided uncurated.

The TCR was taken from a human donor in a cohort sampled during active COVID-19. Sequenced sample: peripheral blood.

The nucleotide sequence reads TGTGCCAGCAGCGCACTAGCGGGGGGGCCAGATACGCAGTATTTT. Translated, this gives CASSALAGGPDTQYF. The chain uses TRBV11-2 and TRBJ2-3; 13 central nucleotides agree with TRBD2. Here V drops 5 bases and J drops 4 bases, and the junction holds 3 bases not matched to any gene. From the cysteine up to the phenylalanine, the CDR3 has a length of 15 residues. Kept here is only the CDR3 DNA, which spans 45 bases and is read in frame from base 1. The germline V gene provides CDR1 SGHAT and CDR2 FQNNGV.